The next 30 T cell receptor beta chains were all read from a single sample in a study of CD8+ T cells in alopecia areata. It was with CD4, CD8alpha, NKG2D, NKG2ACE and other markers that pooled cutaneous lymph node cells were sorted. After isolation, RNA underwent reverse transcription to generate cDNA as the sequencing template. Measured with immunoSEQ multiplex PCR; TCRdb has only the in-frame clones, and not every one. The repertoire consists of over 250,000 clones, none detected only once. The specimen sequenced was CD4+ T cells sorted from a lymph node. These receptors came from a C3H/HeJ mouse with alopecia areata. These mice share the MHC haplotype H2-k.

Worth noting for this clone: The gene names given are mouse names. The CDR3 end is not reached by the read, which stops 4 residues before it; the germline J gene fills it in. This rearrangement joins TRBV1 to TRBJ1-2, with D perhaps TRBD1 (6 bases). Germline loops: CDR1 NSQYPW, CDR2 LRSPGD (reference sequence). The CDR3 has 16 residues. V gave up 0 bases and J gave up 0 bases, with 11 bases separating them. The sequenced part of the CDR3 DNA is TGCACCTGCAGTGCAGATCCGGGACATACAAACTCC. Protein product: CTCSADPGHTNS. The entire CDR3 is CTCSADPGHTNSDYTF. The full variable domain, rest sourced from reference TRBV1 and TRBJ1-2, is VTLLEQNPRWRLVPRGQAVNLRCILKNSQYPWMSWYQQDLQKQLQWLFTLRSPGDKEVKSLPGADYLATRVTDTELRLQVANMSQGRTLYCTCSADPGHTNSDYTFGSGTRLLVI.

This clone was observed a few times. Gene names and germline refer to mouse. Read data end 4 residues before the CDR3 end; the end is taken from the germline J gene. The chain combines TRBV13-1 with TRBJ2-5, with unresolved D. This CDR3 contains 14 residues. Germline values: CDR1 NSHNY, CDR2 SYGAGN. Trimming shortened V by 2 bases and J by 0 bases, and 7 bases separated the two germline ends. CDR3 region: CASSELTNQDTQYF. Incomplete CDR3 DNA: TGTGCCAGCAGTGAGCTGACAAACCAAGAC.

As to this clone: Gene names and germline refer to mouse. The CDR3 goes on 4 residues after the read ends, and that part is filled in from the germline J gene. The chain employs TRBV5 and TRBJ2-2; TRBD1 might be the D (6 bases). The length of the CDR3 is 15 residues. With 4 bases removed from V and 1 base from J, the gap between germline ends came to 10 bases. Germline CDR1 and CDR2: LGHNA and YNLKQL (reference sequence). The sequenced CDR3 bases are TGTGCCAGCAGCCTAGGACAGAAAAACACCGGG. This sequence encodes CASSLGQKNTG. The CDR3 in full is CASSLGQKNTGQLYF.

This clone was observed many times. Mouse gene names apply. Read sequence stops 3 residues before the CDR3 end, and the germline J gene provides the missing end. The chain has TRBV19 and TRBJ1-6; TRBD1 might be the D (6 bases). TRBJ1-6 is designated an ORF whose function remains uncertain. The germline CDR1 and CDR2 sequences are FNHDT and SITEND (reference sequence). Trimming removed 4 bases at V and 7 bases at J, with 12 bases between. There are 14 residues in the CDR3. The CDR3 reads CASSVQGSNSPLYF. CDR3 DNA, as far as it was read: TGTGCCAGCAGTGTTCAGGGGAGCAATTCGCCC.

Worth noting for this clone: Gene names and germline match the mouse. The read stops 4 residues short of the end of the CDR3; the missing end is completed from the germline J gene. The identical CDR3 is also encoded by other nucleotide sequences in the sample. The chain couples TRBV19 to TRBJ1-1; 8 bases match TRBD1. This CDR3 has 14 residues. The germline V gene has CDR1 FNHDT and CDR2 SITEND (reference sequence). The CDR3 bases that were read are TGTGCCAGCAGTCCCGACAGGGGTGGAACA. This translates into CASSPDRGGT. The CDR3, in full, reads CASSPDRGGTEVFF.

Points on this clone: Mouse gene names apply. The sequenced fragment ends 4 residues before the CDR3 boundary, so the rest is inferred from the germline J gene. The rearrangement links TRBV17 to TRBJ2-2; 9 bases fit TRBD1. Trimming removed 3 bases from V and 4 bases from J; junction bases left unmatched: 6. The CDR3 is made up of 16 amino acids. Germline CDR1 MNHDT, CDR2 YYDKIL. The CDR3 bases that were read are TGTGCTAGCAGTAGGGAACAGGGGGCGAGCACCGGG. As protein: CASSREQGASTG. In full, the CDR3 reads CASSREQGASTGQLYF.

For this clone: All gene names here are mouse names. The sequenced fragment ends 4 residues before the CDR3 boundary, so the rest is inferred from the germline J gene. This chain joins TRBV13-2 and TRBJ2-5; TRBD2 matches at 11 bases. Per germline, CDR1 NNHNN and CDR2 SYGAGS (reference sequence). The CDR3 totals 15 residues. The CDR3 DNA, read in part, is TGTGCCAGCGGGATCCCGGGACTGGGGGAAGAC. The encoded protein is CASGIPGLGED. The full CDR3 reads CASGIPGLGEDTQYF.

This clone was detected only a few times. The gene symbols are mouse symbols. The observed sequence ends 4 residues before the CDR3 terminus, with the missing tail filled in from the germline J gene. The chain uses TRBV19 and TRBJ2-7; D not resolved. V lost 1 base to trimming and J lost 2 bases, with 7 bases between them. The germline CDR1 and CDR2 sequences are FNHDT and SITEND (reference sequence). The CDR3 extends over 13 amino acids. The sequenced part of the CDR3 DNA is TGTGCCAGCAGTATACAACAAACCTAT. Protein: CASSIQQTY. The CDR3 in its entirety is CASSIQQTYEQYF.

This clone was observed a handful of times. Any gene name here is a mouse gene name. The CDR3 end falls 4 residues outside the read, so it is completed with the germline J gene. V gene TRBV1 combines with J gene TRBJ1-2; 10 bases are a match to TRBD1. Germline trimming cut 4 bases from V and 1 base from J; bases unmatched to any gene: 6. Germline V CDR1 and CDR2: NSQYPW, LRSPGD (reference sequence). The CDR3 sequence is 16 residues long. This CDR3 is CTCSGTGGRVNSDYTF. The CDR3 DNA, read in part, is TGCACCTGCAGTGGGACAGGGGGGAGGGTAAACTCC.

At least ten counts were recorded for this clone. Gene names refer to mouse genes. The CDR3 end falls 4 residues outside the read, so it is completed with the germline J gene. This chain connects TRBV13-1 to TRBJ2-3; 10 bases match TRBD2. Germline values: CDR1 NSHNY, CDR2 SYGAGN. The CDR3 has 16 amino acids. V dropped 1 base and J dropped 0; count of bases not matched to a gene: 2. CDR3 residues: CASSDRTGGSAETLYF. The part of the CDR3 DNA that was read is TGTGCCAGCAGTGATCGGACTGGGGGTAGTGCAGAA.

This clone was counted a few times. Gene names and germline match the mouse. The DNA ends 4 residues before the CDR3 does, and the rest of the CDR3 is filled in from the germline J gene. This sequence joins TRBV19 and TRBJ2-7; TRBD2 matches at 9 bases. Per the germline V gene, CDR1 is FNHDT and CDR2 is SITEND (reference sequence). CDR3 size: 13 residues. V was clipped by 3 bases and J by 3 bases; unmatched bases: 1. CDR3 region: CASSKTGGYEQYF. The CDR3 bases that were read are TGTGCCAGCAGTAAGACTGGGGGCTAT.

A note on this clone: Each gene name is a mouse one. The read ends 4 residues shy of where the CDR3 ends; the end is completed using the germline J gene. The genes are TRBV5 and TRBJ2-7; 12 positions agree with TRBD2. Germline V lookup: CDR1 LGHNA, CDR2 YNLKQL (reference sequence). The CDR3 consists of 16 residues. With 0 bases clipped from V and 3 bases from J, the junction kept 3 bases outside the gene matches. CDR3 sequence reads: CASSQDMGLGGYEQYF. CDR3 DNA, as far as it was read: TGTGCCAGCAGCCAAGATATGGGACTGGGGGGCTAT.

In the case of this clone: Gene names are mouse gene names. The read stops 4 residues short of the end of the CDR3; the missing end is completed from the germline J gene. The same CDR3 also results from other DNA sequences found in this sample. The rearrangement joins TRBV13-1 to TRBJ2-5; 7 bases match TRBD1. Germline CDR1 and CDR2: NSHNY and SYGAGN. V shed 0 bases, J shed 2 bases, and the junction held 0 bases outside the gene matches. The CDR3 sequence is 14 residues long. CDR3 sequence reads: CASSDGTGQDTQYF. The CDR3 bases that were read are TGTGCCAGCAGTGATGGGACAGGCCAAGAC.

Comments on this clone: Gene names denote mouse genes. The read terminates 4 residues before the CDR3 end, so the remaining end is supplied by the germline J gene. The chain uses TRBV13-3 and TRBJ2-3, with 10 nucleotides matching TRBD1. Trimming cost V 4 bases and J 2 bases; bases outside gene matches: 4. The CDR3 runs 15 residues. Germline V gives CDR1 NNHDY, CDR2 SYVADS. CDR3 amino acids: CASSLGQGNAETLYF. The CDR3 DNA, read in part, is TGTGCCAGCAGTCTGGGACAGGGGAATGCAGAA.

A remark on this clone: Mouse names are used for the genes. The missing CDR3 end, 4 residues past where the read stops, is filled in from the germline J gene. This chain connects TRBV13-1 to TRBJ2-1, with 11 bases aligning to TRBD2. Germline CDR1 reads NSHNY; CDR2 reads SYGAGN. The CDR3 length is 16 residues. After removal of 0 bases from V and 3 bases from J, the junction contained 2 bases not matched to a gene. This CDR3 reads CASSDAGLGVYAEQFF. The CDR3 DNA, read in part, is TGTGCCAGCAGTGATGCGGGACTGGGGGTCTATGCT.

As concerns this clone: Gene names and germline match the mouse. The CDR3 goes on 4 residues after the read ends, and that part is filled in from the germline J gene. Within the sample, other DNA sequences also encode this same CDR3. The rearrangement joins TRBV19 to TRBJ1-2; D may be TRBD1 (6 bases). Germline-derived CDR1 and CDR2 are FNHDT and SITEND (reference sequence). The CDR3 length is 12 residues. The V gene lost 4 bases and the J gene lost 4 bases, with 8 bases spanning the gap. The CDR3: CASSLQGSDYTF. The CDR3 bases that were read are TGTGCCAGCAGTCTACAGGGCTCC. Based on the CDR3 plus reference TRBV19 and TRBJ1-2, the full variable domain is GGIITQTPKFLIGQEGQKLTLKCQQNFNHDTMYWYRQDSGKGLRLIYYSITENDLQKGDLSEGYDASREKKSSFSLTVTSAQKNEMAVFLCASSLQGSDYTFGSGTRLLVI.

On this clone: Mouse gene names and germline throughout. The observed sequence ends 4 residues before the CDR3 terminus, with the missing tail filled in from the germline J gene. The chain couples TRBV19 to TRBJ1-1; D uncertain. This CDR3 is 13 amino acids long. V was pared by 3 bases and J by 0 bases, with 6 bases between. Germline CDR1 and CDR2: FNHDT and SITEND (reference sequence). CDR3 loop: CASSTVANTEVFF. CDR3 DNA, as far as it was read: TGTGCCAGCAGTACTGTTGCAAACACA.

In this sample, this clone turned up many times. Gene names are mouse gene names. The covered CDR3 bases are TGTGCCAGCAGCTTAAGGGACAGGGTCACCGGG. This sequence encodes CASSLRDRVTG. The CDR3 as a whole reads CASSLRDRVTGQLYF. This chain uses TRBV3 with TRBJ2-2, with 9 bases aligning to TRBD1. The read ends 4 residues shy of where the CDR3 ends; the end is completed using the germline J gene. Germline V gene data show CDR1 as SNHLY and CDR2 as FYNGKV (reference sequence). The CDR3 covers 15 residues. V was pared by 2 bases and J by 4 bases, with 2 bases of the junction left unmatched.

On this clone: Any gene name here is a mouse gene name. The CDR3 end is not reached by the read, which stops 4 residues before it; the germline J gene fills it in. The chain uses TRBV5 and TRBJ2-2, with TRBD2 matching 9 bases. V was pared by 0 bases and J by 3 bases, with 2 bases of the junction left unmatched. Germline V lookup: CDR1 LGHNA, CDR2 YNLKQL (reference sequence). The CDR3 runs 16 residues. The DNA read from the CDR3 is TGTGCCAGCAGCCAAGATCACTGGGGGGACACCGGG. This encodes CASSQDHWGDTG. The CDR3, in full, reads CASSQDHWGDTGQLYF.

This clone was counted ten times or more. Germline and genes here are mouse. The read terminates 4 residues ahead of where the CDR3 ends, so the germline J gene completes it. The gene calls are TRBV14 and TRBJ2-1, with 12 bases lining up with TRBD2. V gave up 5 bases and J gave up 4 bases; unmatched junction bases: 10. The CDR3 has 17 residues. CDR1 and CDR2 from the germline V gene are SGHDT and FRDEAV. The covered CDR3 bases are TGTGCCAGCAGCCCCCAAGACTGGGGGGGCAGGTATGCT. The encoded protein is CASSPQDWGGRYA. The entire CDR3 reads CASSPQDWGGRYAEQFF.

The table lists this clone with a few counts. Genes and germline are mouse. The CDR3 end lies 4 residues beyond the end of the read and is filled in from the germline J gene. V is TRBV19 and J is TRBJ2-1; 9 nucleotides line up with TRBD1. CDR3 size: 15 residues. The junction had 4 bases not matched to a gene; V was cut back by 2 bases and J by 4 bases. In germline, CDR1 is FNHDT, CDR2 SITEND (reference sequence). The CDR3 loop reads CASSIVGTGYAEQFF. CDR3 bases read: TGTGCCAGCAGTATTGTCGGGACAGGGTATGCT.

Remarks on this clone: Mouse gene names apply. Read sequence stops 4 residues before the CDR3 end, and the germline J gene provides the missing end. The sample contains more than one DNA sequence encoding this CDR3. The rearrangement links TRBV19 to TRBJ2-5; tentative D call: TRBD2 (6 bases). The germline gives CDR1 FNHDT, CDR2 SITEND (reference sequence). Trimming removed 3 bases at V and 0 bases at J, with 8 bases between. The CDR3 has 14 residues. The DNA read from the CDR3 is TGTGCCAGCAGTAACTGGGTTAACCAAGAC. This translates into CASSNWVNQD. The full CDR3 protein reads CASSNWVNQDTQYF.

Comment on this clone: Gene labels here are mouse ones. Read sequence stops 4 residues before the CDR3 end, and the germline J gene provides the missing end. The same CDR3 can be traced to other DNA sequences in this sample. V gene TRBV31 combines with J gene TRBJ2-4, with 7 positions matching TRBD2. The V segment lost 0 bases and the J segment 2 bases; nucleotides outside the gene matches: 2. CDR1 is GKSSPN and CDR2 is SITVG in the germline V gene. The CDR3 extends over 14 amino acids. The part of the CDR3 DNA that was read is TGTGCCTGGAGTCTTGGGGGGTCTCAAAAC. It codes for CAWSLGGSQN. The CDR3, in full, reads CAWSLGGSQNTLYF.

This clone was detected only a few times. Gene names follow the mouse nomenclature. The read ends 4 residues shy of where the CDR3 ends; the end is completed using the germline J gene. The chain carries TRBV13-1 and TRBJ2-2; 9 bases align to TRBD1. The CDR3 spans 15 residues. Germline V CDR1 and CDR2: NSHNY, SYGAGN. The V segment lost 2 bases and the J segment 3 bases; nucleotides outside the gene matches: 2. CDR3 DNA, as far as it was read: TGTGCCAGCAGTGAGTGGACAGGGGACACCGGG. Amino acids: CASSEWTGDTG. The full CDR3 protein reads CASSEWTGDTGQLYF.

This clone was observed a few times. The gene symbols are mouse symbols. Incomplete CDR3 DNA: TGTGCCAGCAGTACCCGGACAGGGGATTCCTATAATTCGCCC. Translation: CASSTRTGDSYNSP. The whole CDR3 sequence reads CASSTRTGDSYNSPLYF. This sequence joins TRBV19 and TRBJ1-6; 9 bases are shared with TRBD1. The read ends 3 residues shy of where the CDR3 ends; the end is completed using the germline J gene. TRBJ1-6 is known as an ORF, though its function is uncertain. V gave up 3 bases and J gave up 0 bases; unmatched junction bases: 4. The CDR3 covers 17 residues. Germline values: CDR1 FNHDT, CDR2 SITEND (reference sequence).

There are a few counts of this clone. Gene labels here are mouse ones. The CDR3 end is not reached by the read, which stops 4 residues before it; the germline J gene fills it in. The same CDR3 arises from other DNA sequences in this sample as well. The gene calls are TRBV14 and TRBJ2-5, with 10 bases aligning to TRBD1. Germline V lookup: CDR1 SGHDT, CDR2 FRDEAV. The CDR3 loop spans 13 amino acids. The sequenced part of the CDR3 DNA is TGTGCCAGCAGTTTGGGACAGGGGGAC. Its protein is CASSLGQGD. The full CDR3 protein is CASSLGQGDTQYF.

This clone was seen a few times. Gene and germline names: mouse. Coverage ceases 4 residues before the CDR3 finishes, and the germline J gene fills in the end. This sample also contains other DNA sequences that code for the same CDR3. The genes are TRBV12-1 and TRBJ1-2; D might be TRBD1 (6 bases). CDR3 length: 15 residues. V lost 1 base and J lost 0, with 11 bases in between. The V gene's germline CDR1 is SGHSN and CDR2 HYEKVE. The part of the CDR3 DNA that was read is TGTGCCAGCTCTCTATCCGGGACAACAAACTCC. The encoded protein is CASSLSGTTNS. The entire CDR3 protein reads CASSLSGTTNSDYTF.

On this clone: Mouse gene names apply. The read ends 4 residues shy of where the CDR3 ends; the end is completed using the germline J gene. The V and J genes are TRBV14 and TRBJ2-1; TRBD2 agrees at 10 bases. CDR3 length equals 16 residues. V shed 5 bases and J 0 bases; nucleotides not matched to a gene: 5. Germline values: CDR1 SGHDT, CDR2 FRDEAV. The sequenced CDR3 bases are TGTGCCAGCAGCCCGGACTGGGGGAATAACTATGCT. Protein: CASSPDWGNNYA. The entire CDR3 protein reads CASSPDWGNNYAEQFF. Based on the CDR3 plus reference TRBV14 and TRBJ2-1, the full variable domain is EAGVTQSPRYAVLQEGQAVSFWCDPISGHDTLYWYQQPRDQGPQLLVYFRDEAVIDNSQLPSDRFSAVRPKGTNSTLKIQSAKQGDTATYLCASSPDWGNNYAEQFFGPGTRLTVL.

This clone appeared a few times. Germline and genes here are mouse. The read is 4 residues too short to cover the CDR3 end, so that end is filled in from the germline J gene. The V and J genes are TRBV19 and TRBJ2-7; possibly TRBD2 for D (6 bases). This CDR3 contains 15 residues. V was cut by 5 bases and J by 0 bases, with 15 bases left in between. The germline CDR1 and CDR2 sequences are FNHDT and SITEND (reference sequence). The CDR3 here is CASSKIWGLSYEQYF. The DNA read from the CDR3 is TGTGCCAGCAGCAAAATCTGGGGCCTCTCCTAT. Looking up the rest from reference TRBV19 and TRBJ2-7 gives the full variable domain: GGIITQTPKFLIGQEGQKLTLKCQQNFNHDTMYWYRQDSGKGLRLIYYSITENDLQKGDLSEGYDASREKKSSFSLTVTSAQKNEMAVFLCASSKIWGLSYEQYFGPGTRLTVL.

This clone was recorded a few times. The genes and germline here are from mouse. The read stops 4 residues short of the end of the CDR3; the missing end is completed from the germline J gene. The J gene is TRBJ2-3, the V gene TRBV13-3; 10 nucleotides match TRBD2. The V gene end was trimmed by 6 bases and the J gene end by 0 bases; junction bases not matched to a gene: 10. The germline gives CDR1 NNHDY, CDR2 SYVADS. This CDR3 has 17 residues. Partial CDR3 DNA: TGTGCCAGCACCATCTCGGACTGGGGGAGTAGTGCAGAA. It codes for CASTISDWGSSAE. The complete CDR3 sequence is CASTISDWGSSAETLYF.